The sequence of this TCR beta chain was determined in a study of T cell responses to AZD1222 COVID-19 vaccine. Study details: Pooling of second doses given at about 4 or about 12 weeks was done.

The repertoire was sequenced with immunoSEQ multiplex PCR; TCRdb's copy has only in-frame clones and lacks some. The sample holds around 160,000 clones, around 91% seen once. About this clone itself: The antigen remains unidentified.

Whole-study findings and limits: Spike-specific TCR repertoires showed rising breadth and depth after two AZD1222 doses. Females made up more of the donors, who were largely white British, and clonal diversity may have come out too low. Along spike, vaccine-associated CD4 TCRs were found throughout, with dominance at 160-218 and 743-854.

Sequencing used peripheral blood, obtained on day 0 of AZD1222 vaccination. This clonotype was sampled from an adult in good health.

CDR3 sequence reads: CASSLASGSQETQYF. CDR3 coding DNA: TGTGCCAGCAGCTTAGCATCGGGATCACAAGAGACCCAGTACTTC. The V call is TRBV7-2, the J call TRBJ2-5; D might be TRBD2 (5 bases). Trimming left V 0 bases short and J 2 bases short, with 10 bases between. The CDR3 runs 15 residues. Germline V gene sequence: CDR1 SGHTA, CDR2 FQGNSA.